These 11 T cell receptor beta chains came from one sample sequenced in a study of blood T cell repertoires in COVID-19. Only in-frame clones appear in the TCRdb table, and some are missing; sequencing was by immunoSEQ multiplex PCR. This table holds 230,000 or so clones, 80% to 90% found once. The sequencing sample was made of peripheral blood. The receptor set was obtained from a man in his forties with active or convalescent COVID-19.

The V call is TRBV30, the J call TRBJ1-6; D is unresolved. Germline assignment: CDR1 GTSNPN and CDR2 SVGIG (reference sequence). The CDR3 has 14 residues. Trimming removed 3 bases at V and 8 bases at J, with 14 bases between. The CDR3 bases are TGTGCCTGGAGACCCCGGAGGGTCGATTCACCCCTCCACTTT. Its translation: CAWRPRRVDSPLHF.

V gene TRBV29-1 combines with J gene TRBJ1-1; the D gene is possibly TRBD1 (5 bases). Germline values: CDR1 SQVTM, CDR2 ANQGSEA. The CDR3 runs to 10 residues. V was clipped by 4 bases and J by 8 bases, with 8 bases between them. The CDR3 region is CSVVGAEAFF. The CDR3 bases are TGCAGCGTTGTTGGGGCCGAAGCTTTCTTT.

This chain's CDR3 is CASSGTGSEKLFF. DNA of the CDR3: TGTGCCAGCAGCGGGACAGGTTCTGAAAAACTGTTTTTT. The rearrangement links TRBV9 to TRBJ1-4, with 7 positions matching TRBD1. The junction had 3 bases not matched to a gene; V was cut back by 3 bases and J by 7 bases. From germline, CDR1 is SGDLS and CDR2 YYNGEE. The CDR3 covers 13 residues.

The J gene is TRBJ2-3, the V gene TRBV3-1 (or the pseudogene TRBV3-2), with 9 bases lining up with TRBD1. Germline assignment: CDR1 LGHDT and CDR2 YNNKEL (reference sequence). The length of the CDR3 is 20 residues. With V trimmed by 4 bases and J by 0 bases, 17 bases remained unmatched. CDR3 in amino acids: CASSPGWGTGWGISTDTQYF. The CDR3 nucleotides read TGTGCCAGCAGCCCCGGCTGGGGGACAGGGTGGGGAATTAGCACAGATACGCAGTATTTT.

The rearrangement joins TRBV27 to TRBJ1-3, with 7 positions matching TRBD1. The CDR3 has 14 amino acids. The trim removed 4 bases at V and 2 bases at J, leaving 2 bases unmatched. The germline CDR1 and CDR2 sequences are MNHEY and SMNVEV (reference sequence). The CDR3 DNA sequence: TGTGCCAGCAGTTCGACAGGGCCTGGAAACACCATATATTTT. This codes for CASSSTGPGNTIYF.

The chain recombines TRBV19 with TRBJ1-2; possible D gene TRBD1, 5 bases. The V gene lost 4 bases and the J gene lost 8 bases, with 23 bases spanning the gap. This CDR3 spans 16 amino acids. In germline, CDR1 is LNHDA, CDR2 SQIVND (reference sequence). CDR3 residues: CASSTGTPGGFGGYTF. CDR3 bases: TGTGCCAGTAGTACAGGGACTCCCGGGGGGTTTGGAGGCTACACCTTC.

The genes are TRBV28 and TRBJ2-7; TRBD2 agrees at 7 bases. This CDR3 has 15 residues. With 2 bases clipped from V and 0 bases from J, the junction kept 4 bases outside the gene matches. Per the germline V gene, CDR1 is MDHEN and CDR2 is SYDVKM. CDR3 coding DNA: TGTGCCAGCAGTTTAGCGGGAGTCCTCTCCTACGAGCAGTACTTC. It codes for CASSLAGVLSYEQYF.

This chain connects TRBV12-3 or TRBV12-4 to TRBJ1-1; 8 nucleotides match TRBD1. The CDR3 runs to 12 residues. Trimming took 6 bases from V and 8 from J; bases not matched to a gene: 5. The CDR3 is CASSRTGREAFF. The DNA for the CDR3 is TGTGCCAGCAGCCGGACAGGGAGAGAAGCTTTCTTT.

The chain has TRBV11-3 and TRBJ2-1, with D tentatively TRBD2 (5 bases). Germline CDR1 and CDR2: SGHNT and YENEEA. This CDR3 has 15 residues. The ends were cut back, 4 bases at V and 0 bases at J, with 10 bases in the middle. CDR3 sequence (DNA): TGTGCCAGCAGCTACAAGGCGGGCTCCTACAATGAGCAGTTCTTC. It translates to CASSYKAGSYNEQFF.

This chain joins TRBV6-4 and TRBJ2-3; TRBD1 is a possible D gene (6 bases). Per the germline V gene, CDR1 is MRHNA and CDR2 is SNTAGT. This CDR3 region has 15 residues. The V end lost 7 bases, the J end lost 5 bases, and 19 bases lay between the germline ends. CDR3 in amino acids: CASTGGSGVIDTQYF. In DNA form, the CDR3 reads TGTGCCAGCACTGGGGGCAGCGGCGTTATAGATACGCAGTATTTT.

This chain links TRBV27 with TRBJ2-7; D is perhaps TRBD1 (6 bases). This CDR3 comprises 15 residues. Trimming left V 4 bases short and J 5 bases short, with 18 bases between. The germline V gene encodes CDR1 MNHEY and CDR2 SMNVEV (reference sequence). CDR3 coding DNA: TGTGCCAGCAGTTCGTCTCTAAGGGGGTATGACGAGCAGTACTTC. Protein product: CASSSSLRGYDEQYF.